This T cell receptor beta chain originates from a study of blood T cell repertoires in COVID-19. Study in general: There were acute and convalescent COVID-19 samples, and they came from the United States, Italy and Spain. Nucleic acid was either cDNA or gDNA, and it came from T cells, B-cell-depleted T cells, or PBMCs.

J was trimmed by 3 bases and V by 4 bases; bases with no gene match: 9. CDR1 LGHDT and CDR2 YNNKEL come from the germline V gene (reference sequence). The CDR3 runs to 17 residues. Original data processing: By means of reference gene primer amplification, nucleated cell counts were estimated. Here immunoSEQ multiplex PCR was the method, and the copy in TCRdb shows in-frame clones only, minus some. V, J and clone size derive from that table, while D and trimming were established from the DNA sequence. The table has about 100,000 clones, 80% to 90% seen once. Sequencing was done on a sample of peripheral blood. This receptor was taken from a human donor in a cohort sampled during active COVID-19. The rearrangement uses TRBV3-1 (or the pseudogene TRBV3-2) and TRBJ2-7, with 13 positions matching TRBD2. The chain's CDR3 is CASSPKPGLAGFYEQYF. DNA of the CDR3: TGTGCCAGCAGCCCGAAGCCGGGACTAGCGGGATTCTACGAGCAGTACTTC.